The clone carrying this T cell receptor (beta chain) was counted many times. CDR3 length: 14 residues. Germline CDR1 is SGHTA and CDR2 is FQGNSA. V lost 8 bases, J lost 2 bases, and 16 bases lay in between. This sample is drawn from a study of blood T cell repertoires in COVID-19. For the study at large: Samples taken during acute and convalescent COVID-19 were collected in the United States, Italy and Spain. The cDNA or gDNA used as material had been derived from T cells, B-cell-depleted T cells, or PBMCs.

Per the original methods: Reference gene primer amplification in the assay estimated nucleated cell counts. Data came from immunoSEQ multiplex PCR; TCRdb stores just in-frame clones and leaves some out. V and J calls and clone size follow that table, whereas D and trimming were derived from the DNA. The data show 90,000 to 100,000 clones, 65% to 85% seen once. The sample was peripheral blood. The source of this sequence is a woman aged 60-70 years with acute or convalescent COVID-19. The chain combines TRBV7-2 with TRBJ2-7; TRBD2 might be the D (6 bases). CDR3 residues: CASRGVKSPYEQYF. The CDR3 region has the DNA TGTGCCAGCCGCGGGGTCAAAAGCCCCTACGAGCAGTACTTC.